One and the same sample provided the 9 T cell receptor beta chains below, sequenced in a study of T cell changes during pregnancy in multiple sclerosis. The data were produced by immunoSEQ multiplex PCR, yet TCRdb's version contains in-frame clones alone and is incomplete. The repertoire holds approximately 120,000 clones, about 96% seen once, with about 0.42% in the top ten. The source material was peripheral blood, sampled after pregnancy. These receptors came from a female donor with multiple sclerosis, enrolled in a pregnancy study.

The rearrangement joins TRBV6-1 to TRBJ1-2; TRBD1 agrees at 8 bases. The length of the CDR3 is 16 residues. V dropped 0 bases and J dropped 0; count of bases not matched to a gene: 3. Germline values: CDR1 MNHNS, CDR2 SASEGT. CDR3: CASSEATGGSNYGYTF. DNA for the CDR3: TGTGCCAGCAGTGAAGCCACAGGGGGTTCTAACTATGGCTACACCTTC.

The rearrangement links TRBV4-1 to TRBJ2-3; D possibly corresponds to TRBD1 (6 bases). The V gene's germline CDR1 is MGHRA and CDR2 YSYEKL. The V end was cut by 0 bases, the J end by 6 bases, with 7 bases between. The CDR3 contains 13 residues. DNA of the CDR3: TGCGCCAGCAGCCAAGACCAGGGGGATACGCAGTATTTT. This encodes CASSQDQGDTQYF.

The rearrangement uses TRBV30 and TRBJ1-2, with 7 bases lining up with TRBD1. The V and J ends lost 4 bases and 3 bases, in that order; junction bases with no gene match: 8. The CDR3 loop spans 14 amino acids. The V gene's germline CDR1 is GTSNPN and CDR2 SVGIG (reference sequence). In DNA, the CDR3 is TGTGCCTGGACCGTACGAGGGGGCGACTATGGCTACACCTTC. Amino acids: CAWTVRGGDYGYTF.

The chain recombines TRBV28 with TRBJ2-7, with D possibly matching TRBD2 (5 bases). This CDR3 region has 14 residues. CDR1 and CDR2 from the germline V gene are MDHEN and SYDVKM. Trimming took 5 bases from V and 0 from J, leaving 11 bases between them. The CDR3 reads CASSRPGSSYEQYF. CDR3 nucleotides: TGTGCCAGCAGTCGTCCGGGATCCTCCTACGAGCAGTACTTC.

The chain combines TRBV7-8 with TRBJ2-3; perhaps TRBD2 as D (6 bases). Trimming took 5 bases from V and 0 from J, leaving 15 bases between them. Germline assignment: CDR1 SGHVS and CDR2 FQNEAQ. CDR3 length equals 16 residues. The CDR3 protein is CASSLRGGSSTDTQYF. DNA for the CDR3: TGTGCCAGCAGCCTTCGTGGAGGGTCCAGCACAGATACGCAGTATTTT.

The chain links TRBV27 to TRBJ2-1; no definite D call. Germline loops: CDR1 MNHEY, CDR2 SMNVEV (reference sequence). CDR3 length: 11 residues. Trimming took 8 bases from V and 6 from J, leaving 8 bases between them. The CDR3 protein is CASSTINEQFF. The CDR3 nucleotides read TGTGCCAGCTCGACAATCAATGAGCAGTTCTTC.

The chain employs TRBV7-2 and TRBJ1-5; weak D call: TRBD1 (6 bases). This CDR3 has 14 residues. Per germline, CDR1 SGHTA and CDR2 FQGNSA. Trimming stripped 6 bases from V and 5 bases from J, with 14 bases between. In nucleotides, the CDR3 is TGTGCCAGCAGTCCAAGCGGGGGCGATCAGCCCCAGCATTTT. It is translated as CASSPSGGDQPQHF.

V is TRBV6-1 and J is TRBJ1-3; D gene uncertain. This CDR3 comprises 14 residues. Trimming removed 6 bases at V and 1 base at J, with 10 bases between. Germline CDR1 reads MNHNS; CDR2 reads SASEGT. DNA of the CDR3: TGTGCCAGCAGCCGCGGATCTTCTGGAAACACCATATATTTT. This translates into CASSRGSSGNTIYF.

This clone was recorded once. The chain combines TRBV18 with TRBJ2-7; unclear D gene. Germline-derived CDR1 and CDR2 are KGHSH and LQKENI. This CDR3 comprises 14 residues. V lost 3 bases and J lost 0, with 9 bases in between. The CDR3 here is CASSPLPSSYEQYF. CDR3 nucleotide sequence: TGTGCCAGCTCACCCCTTCCCAGCTCCTACGAGCAGTACTTC.